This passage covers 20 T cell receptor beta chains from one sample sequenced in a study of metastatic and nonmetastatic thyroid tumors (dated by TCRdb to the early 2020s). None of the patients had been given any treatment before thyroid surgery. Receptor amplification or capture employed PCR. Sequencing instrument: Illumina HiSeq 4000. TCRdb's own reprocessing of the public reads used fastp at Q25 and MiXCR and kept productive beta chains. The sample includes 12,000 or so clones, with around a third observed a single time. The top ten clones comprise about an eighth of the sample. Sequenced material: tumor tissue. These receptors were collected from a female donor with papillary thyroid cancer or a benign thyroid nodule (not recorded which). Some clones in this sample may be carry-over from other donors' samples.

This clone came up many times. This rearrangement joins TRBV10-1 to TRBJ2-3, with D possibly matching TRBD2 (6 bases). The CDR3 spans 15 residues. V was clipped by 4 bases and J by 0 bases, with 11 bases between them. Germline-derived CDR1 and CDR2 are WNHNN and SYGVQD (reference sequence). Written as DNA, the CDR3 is TGCGCCAGCAGTGCGCGGGGCCCGAGCACAGATACGCAGTATTTT. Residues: CASSARGPSTDTQYF.

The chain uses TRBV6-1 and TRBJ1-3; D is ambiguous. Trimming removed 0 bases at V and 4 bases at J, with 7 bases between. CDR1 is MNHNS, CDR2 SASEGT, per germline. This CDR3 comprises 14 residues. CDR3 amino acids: CASSEATSGNTIYF. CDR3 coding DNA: TGTGCCAGCAGTGAAGCGACCTCCGGAAACACCATATATTTT.

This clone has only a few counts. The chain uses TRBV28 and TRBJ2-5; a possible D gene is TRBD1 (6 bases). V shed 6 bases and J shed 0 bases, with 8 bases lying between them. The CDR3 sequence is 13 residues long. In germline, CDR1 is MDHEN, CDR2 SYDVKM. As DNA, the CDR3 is TGTGCCAGCAGGAGGACAGACCAAGAGACCCAGTACTTC. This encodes CASRRTDQETQYF.

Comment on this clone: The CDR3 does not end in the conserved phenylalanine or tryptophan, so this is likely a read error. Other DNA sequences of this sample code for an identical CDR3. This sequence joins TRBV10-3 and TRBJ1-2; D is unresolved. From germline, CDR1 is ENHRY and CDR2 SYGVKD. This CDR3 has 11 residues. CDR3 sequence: CAISVGDGYTL. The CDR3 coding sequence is TGTGCCATCAGTGTTGGGGATGGATACACCCTC.

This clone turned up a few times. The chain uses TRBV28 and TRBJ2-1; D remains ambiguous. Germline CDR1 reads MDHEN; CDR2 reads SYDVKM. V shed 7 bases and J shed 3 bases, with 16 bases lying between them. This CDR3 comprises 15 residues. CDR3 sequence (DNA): TGTGCCAGCACTCCCGATGGACGCCTCTACAATGAGCAGTTCTTC. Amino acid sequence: CASTPDGRLYNEQFF.

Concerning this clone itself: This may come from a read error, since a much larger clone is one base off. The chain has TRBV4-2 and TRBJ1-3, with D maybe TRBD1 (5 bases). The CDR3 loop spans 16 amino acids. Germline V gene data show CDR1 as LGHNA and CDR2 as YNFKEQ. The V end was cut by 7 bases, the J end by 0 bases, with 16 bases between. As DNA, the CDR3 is TGTGCCAGCATCCAGGCTCCAGGGCGCTCTGGAAACACCATATATTTT. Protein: CASIQAPGRSGNTIYF.

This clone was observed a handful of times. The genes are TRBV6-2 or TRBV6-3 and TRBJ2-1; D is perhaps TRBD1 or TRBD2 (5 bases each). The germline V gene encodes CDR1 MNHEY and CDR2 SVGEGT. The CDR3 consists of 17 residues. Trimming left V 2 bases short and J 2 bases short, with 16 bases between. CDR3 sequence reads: CASSYLPERGAYNEQFF. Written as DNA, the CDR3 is TGTGCCAGCAGTTACCTACCTGAAAGGGGAGCCTACAATGAGCAGTTCTTC.

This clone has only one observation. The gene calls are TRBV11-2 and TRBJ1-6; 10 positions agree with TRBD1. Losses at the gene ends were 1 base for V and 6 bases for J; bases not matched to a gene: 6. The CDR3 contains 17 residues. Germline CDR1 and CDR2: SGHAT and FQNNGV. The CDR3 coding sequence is TGTGCCAGCAGCTTAGTGGGGGACAGGGGAATTAATTCACCCCTCCACTTT. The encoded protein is CASSLVGDRGINSPLHF.

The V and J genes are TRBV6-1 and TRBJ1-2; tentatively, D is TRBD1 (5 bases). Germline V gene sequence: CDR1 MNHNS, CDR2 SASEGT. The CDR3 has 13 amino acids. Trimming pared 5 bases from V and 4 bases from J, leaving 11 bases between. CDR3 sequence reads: CASSFRDLYGYTF. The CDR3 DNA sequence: TGTGCCAGCAGTTTCCGGGACCTCTATGGCTACACCTTC.

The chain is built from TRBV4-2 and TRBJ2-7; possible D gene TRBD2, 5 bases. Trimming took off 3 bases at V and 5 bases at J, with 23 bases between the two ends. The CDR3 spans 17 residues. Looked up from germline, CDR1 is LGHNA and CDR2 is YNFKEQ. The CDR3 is CASSQVRRTGVPHEQYF. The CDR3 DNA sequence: TGTGCCAGCAGCCAGGTCCGACGTACCGGGGTACCCCACGAGCAGTACTTC.

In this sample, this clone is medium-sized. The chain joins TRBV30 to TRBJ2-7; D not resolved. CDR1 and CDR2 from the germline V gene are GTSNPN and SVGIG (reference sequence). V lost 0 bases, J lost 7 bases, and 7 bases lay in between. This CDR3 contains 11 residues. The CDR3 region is CAWSVHREQYF. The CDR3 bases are TGTGCCTGGAGTGTACATAGGGAGCAGTACTTC. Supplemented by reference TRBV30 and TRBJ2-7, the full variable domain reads SQTIHQWPATLVQPVGSPLSLECTVEGTSNPNLYWYRQAAGRGLQLLFYSVGIGQISSEVPQNLSASRPQDRQFILSSKKLLLSDSGFYLCAWSVHREQYFGPGTRLTVT.

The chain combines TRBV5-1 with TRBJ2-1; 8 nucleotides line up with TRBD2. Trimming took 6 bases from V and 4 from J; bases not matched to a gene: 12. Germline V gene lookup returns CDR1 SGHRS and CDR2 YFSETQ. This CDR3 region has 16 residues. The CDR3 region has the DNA TGCGCCAGCAACGATCTACCGGGGGGGGTTTACAATGAGCAGTTCTTC. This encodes CASNDLPGGVYNEQFF.

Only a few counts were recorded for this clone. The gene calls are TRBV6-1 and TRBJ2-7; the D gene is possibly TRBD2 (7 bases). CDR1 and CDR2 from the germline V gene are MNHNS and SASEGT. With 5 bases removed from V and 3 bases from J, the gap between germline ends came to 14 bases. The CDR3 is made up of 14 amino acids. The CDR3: CASSPRGGGYEQYF. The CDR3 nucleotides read TGTGCCAGCAGTCCGCGAGGGGGGGGCTACGAGCAGTACTTC.

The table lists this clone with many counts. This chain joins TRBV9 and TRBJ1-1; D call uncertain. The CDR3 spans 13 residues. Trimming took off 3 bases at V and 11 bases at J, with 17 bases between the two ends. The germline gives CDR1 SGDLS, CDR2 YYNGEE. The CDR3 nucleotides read TGTGCCAGCAGCGACAACCGCTCGCCAGAGGCTTTCTTT. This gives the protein CASSDNRSPEAFF.

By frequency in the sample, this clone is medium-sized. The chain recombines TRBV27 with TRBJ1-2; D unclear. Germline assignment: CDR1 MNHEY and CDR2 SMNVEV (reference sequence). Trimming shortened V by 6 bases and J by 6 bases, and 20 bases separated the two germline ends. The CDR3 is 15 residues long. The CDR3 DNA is TGTGCCAGCAGAAATTCGGCAGGATCCCTCGATGGCTACACCTTC. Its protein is CASRNSAGSLDGYTF.

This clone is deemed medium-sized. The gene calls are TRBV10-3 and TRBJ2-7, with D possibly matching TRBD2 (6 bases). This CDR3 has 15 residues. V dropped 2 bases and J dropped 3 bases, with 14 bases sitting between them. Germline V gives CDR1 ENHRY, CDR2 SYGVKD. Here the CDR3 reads CAISEGVAADYEQYF. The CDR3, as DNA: TGTGCCATCAGTGAGGGGGTAGCGGCGGACTACGAGCAGTACTTC.

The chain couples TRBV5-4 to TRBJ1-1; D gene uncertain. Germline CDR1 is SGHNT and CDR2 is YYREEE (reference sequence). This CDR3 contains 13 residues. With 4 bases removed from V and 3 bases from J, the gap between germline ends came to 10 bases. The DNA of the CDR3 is TGTGCCAGCAGCACGGGCTTACACACTGAAGCTTTCTTT. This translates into CASSTGLHTEAFF.

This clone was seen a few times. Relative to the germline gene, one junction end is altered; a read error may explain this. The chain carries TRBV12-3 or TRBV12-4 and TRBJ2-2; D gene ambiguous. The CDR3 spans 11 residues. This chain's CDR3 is CAISYDRELFF. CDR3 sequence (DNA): TGTGCCATCAGTTACGACAGGGAGCTGTTTTTT.

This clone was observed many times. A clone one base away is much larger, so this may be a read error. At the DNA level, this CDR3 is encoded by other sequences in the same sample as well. CDR3 nucleotide sequence: TGCGCCAGCAGGCAGGGGAAGGGGAACACTGAAGCTTTCTTT. Its translation: CASRQGKGNTEAFF. This rearrangement joins TRBV10-2 to TRBJ1-1; TRBD1 might be the D (6 bases). This CDR3 has 14 amino acids. Germline lookup yields CDR1 WSHSY and CDR2 SAAADI. The V gene lost 6 bases and the J gene lost 1 base, with 12 bases spanning the gap.

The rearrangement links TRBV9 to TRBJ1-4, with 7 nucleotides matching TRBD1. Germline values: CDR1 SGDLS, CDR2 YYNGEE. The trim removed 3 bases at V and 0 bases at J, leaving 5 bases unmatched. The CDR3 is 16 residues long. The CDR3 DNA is TGTGCCAGCAGCGCGACAGGGTGCGCAACTAATGAAAAACTGTTTTTT. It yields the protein CASSATGCATNEKLFF.